A selection of T cell receptor beta chains follows, all from one sample in a study of T cell repertoires in cytomegalovirus infection. Using its own MiXCR run on the reads, TCRdb lists one record per CDR3 protein. The table shows approximately 320,000 distinct CDR3 sequences, with 9% to 9.5% occurring only once. Sequencing input: PBMCs. The source of these receptors is a human donor in good health (CMV status not recorded). Some clones in this sample may be carry-over from other donors' samples. Each CDR3 is given with its conserved first and last residue. A D gene is named only where the DNA matches it firmly. Size values are once, few and many counts, or a class for expanded clones, and some rows have none.

D: TRBD2
size: many
V: TRBV7-2
J: TRBJ2-1
CDR3: CASSLLAGSIDEQFF
DNA: TGTGCCAGCAGCTTACTAGCGGGATCGATTGATGAGCAGTTCTTC

D: -
size: few
V: TRBV29-1
J: TRBJ1-2
CDR3: CSVEGVNYGYTF
DNA: TGCAGCGTTGAAGGAGTTAACTATGGCTACACCTTC

D: -
size: many
V: TRBV7-8
J: TRBJ2-7
CDR3: CASSLAGHFTRSYEQYF
DNA: TGTGCCAGCAGCTTAGCCGGACATTTCACCCGCTCCTACGAGCAGTACTTC

D: TRBD1
size: many
V: TRBV6-6
J: TRBJ2-6
CDR3: CASSYSFAGGTGDSGANVLTF
DNA: TGTGCCAGCAGTTACTCTTTCGCTGGCGGGACAGGGGACTCTGGGGCCAACGTCCTGACTTTC

D: TRBD1
size: many
V: TRBV12-5
J: TRBJ1-2
CDR3: CASGLVQTGGDGYTF
DNA: TGTGCTAGTGGTTTGGTACAAACAGGGGGCGATGGCTACACCTTC

D: -
size: -
V: TRBV6-2/TRBV6-3
J: TRBJ1-6
CDR3: CASREGGSPLHF
DNA: TGTGCCAGCAGAGAAGGCGGTTCACCCCTCCACTTT

D: TRBD2
size: many
V: TRBV28
J: TRBJ2-7
CDR3: CASIPTPGLAGSYEQYF
DNA: TGTGCCAGCATTCCAACTCCGGGACTAGCGGGCTCCTACGAGCAGTACTTC

D: -
size: -
V: TRBV4-3
J: TRBJ2-1
CDR3: CASSQDWGEQFF
DNA: TGCGCCAGCAGCCAAGATTGGGGGGAGCAGTTCTTC

D: TRBD1
size: many
V: TRBV7-9
J: TRBJ2-7
CDR3: CVAGQGFSEQYF
DNA: TGTGTCGCGGGACAGGGGTTTTCCGAGCAGTACTTC

D: -
size: few
V: TRBV28
J: TRBJ2-1
CDR3: CASSLAVLGQFF
DNA: TGTGCCAGCAGTTTAGCAGTCCTTGGGCAGTTCTTC

D: TRBD1
size: many
V: TRBV7-8
J: TRBJ2-2
CDR3: CASSLRVLVTGTGELFF
DNA: TGTGCCAGCAGCTTAAGGGTATTGGTGACAGGGACCGGGGAGCTGTTTTTT

D: TRBD1
size: few
V: TRBV28
J: TRBJ2-1
CDR3: CASRDGDRVYNEQFF
DNA: TGTGCCAGCCGAGATGGGGACAGGGTCTACAATGAGCAGTTCTTC

D: TRBD1
size: many
V: TRBV5-6
J: TRBJ1-2
CDR3: CASSPGQARDYGYTF
DNA: TGTGCCAGCAGCCCGGGACAGGCTCGGGACTATGGCTACACCTTC

D: TRBD2
size: few
V: TRBV6-2/TRBV6-3
J: TRBJ2-1
CDR3: CASSKTSGSGAEQFF
DNA: TGTGCCAGCAGTAAGACTAGCGGGAGTGGAGCTGAGCAGTTCTTC

D: -
size: few
V: TRBV19
J: TRBJ2-3
CDR3: CASSIGEGPTDTQYF
DNA: TGTGCCAGTAGTATTGGTGAGGGTCCGACAGATACGCAGTATTTT

D: -
size: few
V: TRBV10-3
J: TRBJ2-3
CDR3: CAISMDSNTQYF
DNA: TGTGCCATCAGCATGGACTCCAATACGCAGTATTTT

D: TRBD2
size: few
V: TRBV7-3
J: TRBJ2-2
CDR3: CASSPRAGHTGELFF
DNA: TGTGCCAGCAGCCCAAGAGCGGGGCACACCGGGGAGCTGTTTTTT

D: TRBD2
size: -
V: TRBV19
J: TRBJ2-1
CDR3: CASRTSGRRDEQFF
DNA: TGTGCCAGTCGCACTAGCGGTCGGCGGGATGAGCAGTTCTTC

D: TRBD2
size: many
V: TRBV7-2
J: TRBJ2-4
CDR3: CASSLSRGGQSIQYF
DNA: TGTGCCAGCAGCTTATCCCGGGGGGGCCAAAGCATTCAGTACTTC

D: -
size: few
V: TRBV6-4
J: TRBJ2-1
CDR3: CASSALPQGGGYNEQFF
DNA: TGTGCCAGCAGCGCTTTACCCCAGGGGGGAGGCTACAATGAGCAGTTCTTC

D: -
size: many
V: TRBV10-3
J: TRBJ2-1
CDR3: CAISFQSSYNEQFF
DNA: TGTGCCATCAGTTTTCAGAGCTCCTACAATGAGCAGTTCTTC

D: TRBD1
size: -
V: TRBV24-1
J: TRBJ2-5
CDR3: CATSDTTGTDQETQYF
DNA: TGTGCCACCAGTGATACTACCGGGACAGACCAAGAGACCCAGTACTTC

D: -
size: -
V: TRBV7-2
J: TRBJ2-7
CDR3: CASSEQGGNSYEQYF
DNA: TGTGCCAGCAGCGAACAGGGGGGGAATTCCTACGAGCAGTACTTC

D: -
size: -
V: TRBV5-1
J: TRBJ1-1
CDR3: CASSFNSGGGTEAFF
DNA: TGCGCCAGCAGCTTTAACAGCGGAGGGGGCACTGAAGCTTTCTTT

D: -
size: many
V: TRBV7-2
J: TRBJ1-1
CDR3: CASSPYVRDTEAFF
DNA: TGTGCCAGCAGCCCCTACGTCAGGGACACTGAAGCTTTCTTT

D: -
size: many
V: TRBV7-2
J: TRBJ2-4
CDR3: CASSAQDWVEAKNIQYF
DNA: TGTGCCAGCAGCGCCCAGGACTGGGTCGAGGCCAAAAACATTCAGTACTTC

D: -
size: many
V: TRBV7-2
J: TRBJ1-4
CDR3: CASSLDRAGTNEKLFF
DNA: TGTGCCAGCAGCTTAGACAGGGCGGGAACTAATGAAAAACTGTTTTTT

D: -
size: few
V: TRBV5-1
J: TRBJ1-5
CDR3: CASSLGGAGRNQPQHF
DNA: TGCGCCAGCAGCTTGGGAGGAGCAGGGAGGAATCAGCCCCAGCATTTT

D: -
size: many
V: TRBV25-1
J: TRBJ1-1
CDR3: CATSLGVEAFF
DNA: TGTGCCACCTCCCTCGGAGTTGAAGCTTTCTTT

D: -
size: many
V: TRBV7-9
J: TRBJ1-5
CDR3: CASSPGRPYSNQPQHF
DNA: TGTGCCAGCAGCCCGGGACGTCCTTATAGCAATCAGCCCCAGCATTTT

D: TRBD2
size: many
V: TRBV14
J: TRBJ2-5
CDR3: CASSQAQISGAIQETQYF
DNA: TGTGCCAGCAGCCAAGCCCAGATTAGCGGGGCGATCCAAGAGACCCAGTACTTC

D: -
size: -
V: TRBV4-3
J: TRBJ2-7
CDR3: CASSPSAGYEQYF
DNA: TGCGCCAGCAGCCCATCAGCAGGCTACGAGCAGTACTTC

D: -
size: few
V: TRBV6-2/TRBV6-3
J: TRBJ1-2
CDR3: CASSSQTRGYTF
DNA: TGTGCCAGCAGCTCCCAGACCCGTGGCTACACCTTC

D: -
size: many
V: TRBV7-2
J: TRBJ1-2
CDR3: CASSLLGLMTVNYGYTF
DNA: TGTGCCAGCAGCTTATTAGGGCTCATGACAGTTAACTATGGCTACACCTTC

D: -
size: few
V: TRBV27
J: TRBJ2-2
CDR3: CASRPTLQAGELFF
DNA: TGTGCCAGCAGACCGACACTACAGGCCGGGGAGCTGTTTTTT

D: TRBD2
size: many
V: TRBV12-3/TRBV12-4
J: TRBJ2-7
CDR3: CASSPRTSGHPYEQYF
DNA: TGTGCCAGCAGTCCTAGGACTAGCGGTCATCCCTACGAGCAGTACTTC

D: TRBD2
size: few
V: TRBV12-3/TRBV12-4
J: TRBJ2-7
CDR3: CASSGVAGVYEQYF
DNA: TGTGCCAGCAGTGGTGTAGCGGGGGTGTACGAGCAGTACTTC

D: -
size: -
V: TRBV29-1
J: TRBJ2-2
CDR3: CSVVGTLSTGELFF
DNA: TGCAGCGTTGTTGGGACTCTCTCCACCGGGGAGCTGTTTTTT